One sample yielded the 15 T cell receptor beta chains listed below, sequenced in a study of T cell repertoires in cytomegalovirus infection (dated by TCRdb to 2018 to 2020). Instrument on record: Illumina HiSeq 1500. Clones were called with MiXCR by TCRdb after fastp trimmed the public reads at Q25, and only in-frame beta chains were retained. Under each unique CDR3 protein, matching rows form one entry showing the most common genes and DNA. For this sample there are under 600,000 distinct CDR3 sequences; more than 15% appear just once. 20% to 30% of the sample belongs to the ten largest clones. Sequenced sample: CD8+ T cells from PBMCs. These receptors were obtained from a human donor in good health (CMV status not recorded). Some clones in this sample may be carry-over from other donors' samples.

There are many counts of this clonotype. The chain recombines TRBV12-5 with TRBJ2-7; TRBD1 agrees at 9 bases. Germline assignment: CDR1 LGHNT and CDR2 FRNRAP. V lost 5 bases, J lost 3 bases, and 8 bases stayed unmatched. This CDR3 comprises 15 residues. The CDR3: CASGLPGQGFYEQYF. As DNA, the CDR3 is TGTGCTAGTGGTCTCCCGGGACAGGGCTTCTACGAGCAGTACTTC.

The chain employs TRBV27 and TRBJ2-1; TRBD2 aligns across 7 bases. Germline V CDR1 and CDR2: MNHEY, SMNVEV (reference sequence). V shed 5 bases, J shed 4 bases, and the junction held 8 bases outside the gene matches. The CDR3 sequence is 15 residues long. DNA of the CDR3: TGTGCCAGCAGTGTCCCGGGGGGTGCGTACAATGAGCAGTTCTTC. This gives the protein CASSVPGGAYNEQFF.

This clonotype was picked up many times. CDR3 sequence reads: CASSREGVTGNTIYF. The CDR3 nucleotides read TGTGCCAGCAGCCGTGAGGGGGTAACTGGAAACACCATATATTTT. The genes are TRBV7-9 and TRBJ1-3; TRBD1 is a possible D gene (6 bases). Trimming removed 5 bases at V and 2 bases at J, with 13 bases between. Germline V gene data show CDR1 as SEHNR and CDR2 as FQNEAQ (reference sequence). The CDR3 has 15 amino acids.

This clonotype has a handful of counts. The chain combines TRBV7-3 with TRBJ2-1; D might be TRBD2 (6 bases). Germline lookup yields CDR1 SGHTA and CDR2 FQGTGA. The V end lost 2 bases, the J end lost 7 bases, and 12 bases lay between the germline ends. There are 14 residues in the CDR3. The CDR3 here is CASSLSSVGNEQFF. The CDR3 nucleotides are TGTGCCAGCAGCTTATCTAGCGTCGGTAATGAGCAGTTCTTC.

This clonotype was found a few times. The V call is TRBV7-9, the J call TRBJ2-2; D may be TRBD1 or TRBD2 (6 bases each). CDR3 size: 14 residues. The V gene's germline CDR1 is SEHNR and CDR2 FQNEAQ (reference sequence). Trimming removed 6 bases from V and 5 bases from J, with 13 bases in between. In nucleotides, the CDR3 is TGTGCCAGCAGGTTCGGGGGCGAAACCGGGGAGCTGTTTTTT. It codes for CASRFGGETGELFF.

This clonotype was detected ten times or more. V is TRBV11-2 and J is TRBJ2-3, with D uncertain. CDR1 SGHAT and CDR2 FQNNGV come from the germline V gene. V shed 1 base and J shed 6 bases, with 20 bases lying between them. CDR3 size: 17 residues. The chain's CDR3 is CASSLVRQAPALDTQYF. In DNA form, the CDR3 reads TGTGCCAGCAGCTTAGTTCGGCAGGCTCCCGCCTTGGATACGCAGTATTTT.

In its sample, this clonotype was seen a few times. The V call is TRBV6-6, the J call TRBJ2-3; 7 nucleotides line up with TRBD1. Germline values: CDR1 MNHNY, CDR2 SVGAGI (reference sequence). V lost 8 bases, J lost 6 bases, and 11 bases stayed unmatched. The CDR3 loop spans 14 amino acids. The CDR3 loop is CASATGALRDTQYF. CDR3 DNA sequence: TGTGCCAGCGCTACAGGGGCGCTCAGGGATACGCAGTATTTT.

Comment on this clonotype: This may arise from a read error, as a much more abundant clone is one base away. The chain recombines TRBV14 with TRBJ2-5; no definite D call. V dropped 1 base and J dropped 6 bases, with 9 bases sitting between them. Germline loops: CDR1 SGHDN, CDR2 FVKESK. CDR3 length equals 13 residues. In nucleotides, the CDR3 is TGTGCCAGCAGCCAAGTGTTAGACAAGACCCAGTACTTC. This gives the protein CASSQVLDKTQYF.

This clonotype has ten or more counts. The V gene is TRBV7-9, the J gene TRBJ2-4; D remains unclear. This CDR3 has 13 residues. Germline CDR1 SEHNR, CDR2 FQNEAQ (reference sequence). V was clipped by 5 bases and J by 2 bases, with 7 bases between them. The CDR3 loop reads CASSGSSKNIQYF. The CDR3 DNA reads as TGTGCCAGCAGCGGGTCCTCCAAAAACATTCAGTACTTC. Combining the CDR3 with reference TRBV7-9 and TRBJ2-4 gives the whole variable domain DTGVSQNPRHKITKRGQNVTFRCDPISEHNRLYWYRQTLGQGPEFLTYFQNEAQLEKSRLLSDRFSAERPKGSFSTLEIQRTEQGDSAMYLCASSGSSKNIQYFGAGTRLSVL.

This clonotype was observed many times. The chain joins TRBV2 to TRBJ2-1; 10 bases are shared with TRBD2. The V segment lost 6 bases and the J segment 7 bases; nucleotides outside the gene matches: 6. Germline assignment: CDR1 SNHLY and CDR2 FYNNEI. This CDR3 region has 14 residues. The CDR3 loop reads CASRAGGPANEQFF. CDR3 nucleotide sequence: TGTGCCAGCAGAGCGGGAGGGCCAGCAAATGAGCAGTTCTTC.

Details on this clonotype: Lacking the conserved final phenylalanine or tryptophan, this CDR3 likely reflects a read error. CDR3 sequence: CASSVQGARLGEQFL. The CDR3 DNA reads TGTGCCAGCAGTGTACAGGGGGCGCGACTGGGTGAGCAGTTCTTA. The chain is built from TRBV28 and TRBJ2-1; TRBD1 matches 9 bases. Unmatched junction bases numbered 11, after V lost 5 bases and J lost 9 bases. CDR1 and CDR2 (germline): MDHEN, SYDVKM. The length of the CDR3 is 15 residues.

This clonotype has a count of ten or more. This chain links TRBV7-9 with TRBJ1-1; D gene uncertain. CDR1 and CDR2 (germline): SEHNR, FQNEAQ (reference sequence). The ends were cut back, 1 base at V and 0 bases at J, with 12 bases in the middle. CDR3 length: 16 amino acids. The chain's CDR3 is CASSLGDGFLNTEAFF. The CDR3 bases are TGTGCCAGCAGCTTAGGAGACGGATTCTTGAACACTGAAGCTTTCTTT.

This chain connects TRBV27 to TRBJ1-1, with D perhaps TRBD1 (5 bases). With 5 bases removed from V and 1 base from J, the gap between germline ends came to 14 bases. The CDR3 is made up of 15 amino acids. The germline gives CDR1 MNHEY, CDR2 SMNVEV (reference sequence). The CDR3 here is CASSQRFGQNTEAFF. CDR3 nucleotides: TGTGCCAGCAGTCAGAGGTTTGGACAGAACACTGAAGCTTTCTTT.

At least ten counts were recorded for this clonotype. The chain joins TRBV2 to TRBJ2-5, with D maybe TRBD1 (6 bases). This CDR3 region has 13 residues. Germline-derived CDR1 and CDR2 are SNHLY and FYNNEI. The ends were cut back, 9 bases at V and 2 bases at J, with 13 bases in the middle. CDR3: CARDRERQETQYF. The DNA for the CDR3 is TGTGCCAGGGACAGAGAACGACAAGAGACCCAGTACTTC.

This chain connects TRBV6-5 to TRBJ2-7; 7 positions match TRBD1. Germline lookup yields CDR1 MNHEY and CDR2 SVGAGI. V shed 7 bases, J shed 4 bases, and the junction held 16 bases outside the gene matches. This CDR3 has 16 residues. The DNA for the CDR3 is TGTGCCAGCAACCATCATCCTAAGACAGGGAGATACGAGCAGTACTTC. Its protein is CASNHHPKTGRYEQYF.